Sequencing of this T cell receptor (beta chain) was carried out in a study of CD8+ T cells in alopecia areata. CDR3 size: 17 residues. Per germline, CDR1 MGHRA and CDR2 YSYEKL. The V end lost 0 bases, the J end lost 3 bases, and 12 bases lay between the germline ends. Extracted RNA was reverse transcribed, and the resulting cDNA served as sequencing template. Generated by immunoSEQ multiplex PCR, the TCRdb table keeps only in-frame clones and is missing some. The sample yields approximately 150,000 clones, around three fifths seen once. Treatment meaning: oral pan-JAK inhibitor, 5-10 mg twice daily. The receptor comes from a human donor with alopecia areata. The V and J genes are TRBV4-1 and TRBJ2-6, with D maybe TRBD2 (6 bases). This sample comprised CD4+ T cells sorted from blood, obtained at week 24, from a patient treated with tofacitinib. This CDR3 is CASSQDGGGVGANVLTF. In DNA, the CDR3 is TGCGCCAGCAGCCAAGACGGTGGAGGGGTTGGGGCCAACGTCCTGACTTTC.